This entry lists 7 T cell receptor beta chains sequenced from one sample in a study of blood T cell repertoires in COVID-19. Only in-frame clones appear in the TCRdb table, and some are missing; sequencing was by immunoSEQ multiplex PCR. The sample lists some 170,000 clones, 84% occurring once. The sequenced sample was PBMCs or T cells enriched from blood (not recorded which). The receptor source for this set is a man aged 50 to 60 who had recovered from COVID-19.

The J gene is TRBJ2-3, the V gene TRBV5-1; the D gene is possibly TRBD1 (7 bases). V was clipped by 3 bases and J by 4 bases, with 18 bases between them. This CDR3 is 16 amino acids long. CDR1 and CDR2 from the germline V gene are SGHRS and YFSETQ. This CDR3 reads CASSWGTVGGADTQYF. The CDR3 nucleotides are TGCGCCAGCAGCTGGGGGACAGTCGGAGGGGCAGATACGCAGTATTTT.

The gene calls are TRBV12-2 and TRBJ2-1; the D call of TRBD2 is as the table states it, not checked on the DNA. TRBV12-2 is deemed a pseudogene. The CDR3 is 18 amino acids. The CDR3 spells CASRLVTSGGDSYNEQFF. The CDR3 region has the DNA TGTGCAAGTCGCTTAGTCACTAGCGGGGGAGATTCCTACAATGAGCAGTTCTTC.

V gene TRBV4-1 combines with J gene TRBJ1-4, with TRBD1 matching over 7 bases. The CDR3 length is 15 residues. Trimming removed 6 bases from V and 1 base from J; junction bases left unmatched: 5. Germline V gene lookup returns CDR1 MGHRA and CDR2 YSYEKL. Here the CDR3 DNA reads TGCGCCAGCAGAGACAGGGCGGAAACTAATGAAAAACTGTTTTTT. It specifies CASRDRAETNEKLFF.

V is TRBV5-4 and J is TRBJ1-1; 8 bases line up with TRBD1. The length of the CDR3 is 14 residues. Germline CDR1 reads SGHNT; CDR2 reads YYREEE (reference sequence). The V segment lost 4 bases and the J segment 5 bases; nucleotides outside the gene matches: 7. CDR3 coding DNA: TGTGCCAGCAGCGCTAAGGACAGGGATACTGAAGCTTTCTTT. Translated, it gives CASSAKDRDTEAFF.

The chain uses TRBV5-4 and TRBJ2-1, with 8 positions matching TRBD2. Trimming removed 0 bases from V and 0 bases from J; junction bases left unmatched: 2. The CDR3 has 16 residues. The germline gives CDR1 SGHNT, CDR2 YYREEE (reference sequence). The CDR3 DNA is TGTGCCAGCAGCTTGGTTAGCGGGACCTCCTACAATGAGCAGTTCTTC. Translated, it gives CASSLVSGTSYNEQFF. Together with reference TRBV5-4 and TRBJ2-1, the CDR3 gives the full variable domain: ETGVTQSPTHLIKTRGQQVTLRCSSQSGHNTVSWYQQALGQGPQFIFQYYREEENGRGNFPPRFSGLQFPNYSSELNVNALELDDSALYLCASSLVSGTSYNEQFFGPGTRLTVL.

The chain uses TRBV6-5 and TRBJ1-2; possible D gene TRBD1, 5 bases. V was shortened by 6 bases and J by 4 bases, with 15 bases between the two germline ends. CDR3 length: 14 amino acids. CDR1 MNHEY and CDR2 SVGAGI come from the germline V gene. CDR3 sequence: CASRRDGGGYGYTF. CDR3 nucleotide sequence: TGTGCCAGCAGGAGGGATGGGGGAGGCTATGGCTACACCTTC.

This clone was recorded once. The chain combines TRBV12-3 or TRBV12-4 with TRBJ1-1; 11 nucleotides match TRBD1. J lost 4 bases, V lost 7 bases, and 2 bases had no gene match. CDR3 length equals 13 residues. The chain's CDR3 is CASKGTGGTEAFF. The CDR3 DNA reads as TGTGCCAGCAAAGGGACAGGGGGCACTGAAGCTTTCTTT.